The T cell receptor (beta chain) described here comes from a study of T cell responses to AZD1222 COVID-19 vaccine (dated by TCRdb to the early 2020s). In terms of the full investigation: AZD1222 recipients whose second dose came at about 4 weeks and those whose second dose came at about 12 weeks were combined into one group, since spike-specific TCR depth and breadth did not differ between the two schedules. TCR sequencing was performed for 230 to 250 trial participants, of whom approximately 200 were given two doses of AZD1222 and approximately 25 were given two doses of MenACWY control vaccine. Trial participants were enrolled by age into subgroups of 18-55, 56-69 and 70-plus years, and approximately 150, 30 and 60 TCR-sequenced participants, respectively, were included in these subgroups. What the study reported, not specific to this receptor: Epitopes outside the regions mutated in the B.1.351 and B.1.1.7 variants were reportedly recognized by nearly half of the unique spike-specific TCRs. Because no samples from the day 14 peak response were available, repertoires could be characterized only after the peak T cell response. Participants were mostly white British and included more females than males, and it was suggested by the authors that clonal diversity may have been underestimated. A significant rise in spike-specific TCR breadth and depth was observed after two AZD1222 doses relative to day 0 and relative to MenACWY recipients. Conclusions about previously exposed vaccinees are limited because only five to seven AZD1222 recipients were SARS-CoV-2 seropositive at baseline. The 56-69-year group was small, and its depth increase did not reach significance, likely because of low power. The whole spike protein was spanned by vaccine-associated CD4 TCRs, and dominant responses were seen in regions 160-218 and 743-854.

At the junction V is shortened by 4 bases and J by 4 bases, with 16 bases in between. CDR1 and CDR2, looked up from the germline V gene (reference sequence), are LNHDA and SQIVND. The CDR3 covers 16 residues, taking in both the cysteine and the phenylalanine. CDR3 DNA only is kept here, 48 bases in frame from base 1. Of note for this clone: Its antigen specificity is not known. The input lacks base qualities; no much larger clone sits a single base away.

The CDR3 regions of human TCRbeta chains were analyzed by immunosequencing. In the source study's methods: Repertoire TCRs were checked for matches against a reference library of SARS-CoV-2-specific TCRs that had been generated using the MIRA antigen-specificity platform. Breadth was defined as the fraction of unique TCRs that were SARS-CoV-2-associated, and depth was defined as the fraction of total T cells that were SARS-CoV-2-associated. Using the MIRA data, every spike-specific TCR was mapped to the spike region that the TCR reacted to and assigned to either a CD4 or a CD8 class. Log10-transformed breadth and depth values were compared by one-way ANOVA with Sidak's multiple comparisons tests. Here the immuneACCESS table is served through TCRdb, limited to in-frame sequences with V and J called. Missing clones are a known gap in these copies; in checked studies unresolved V genes cover under half, and the rest lacks a known reason. Clone size and the V and J calls come from that table; the DNA yielded D and trimming. A total of approximately 120,000 clones appear in this sample, about nine tenths of them only once. The ten largest clones add up to 6.5% to 9.5% of the sample.

Interpreted using the paper, the time point label stands for: baseline before first vaccination. Samples from vaccinated people were obtained from the UK trials COV001 and COV002, which included a single-blind randomized controlled phase 2/3 trial of AZD1222 (ChAdOx1 nCoV-19) in healthy adults. Trial participant PBMC samples were collected at day 0 and day 28 after the second dose for TCRbeta chain sequencing. This chain is built from TRBV19 and TRBJ1-4; a weak D assignment points to TRBD1 (6 bases agree). The starting material was peripheral blood, obtained on day 0 of AZD1222 vaccination. The origin of this receptor is an adult in good health. The CDR3 corresponds to CASSTIGQPHNEKLFF. In nucleotides, the sequence is TGTGCCAGTAGTACCATCGGACAGCCCCATAATGAAAAACTGTTTTTT.